The TCR beta chain described here comes from a study of cytomegalovirus exposure and HLA in healthy donors. Overall study findings and caveats: Later on, an analysis found that several of the most significant clusters appeared to be linked to common viral pathogens, which included parvovirus B19.

Concerning this clone: What it binds is unknown.

V lost 2 bases to trimming and J lost 6 bases, with 5 bases between them. The CDR3 consists of 12 residues. The germline V gene encodes CDR1 SEHNR and CDR2 FQNEAQ (reference sequence). PCR involved 60 Vbeta and 13 Jbeta primers. TCRdb's copy holds only in-frame clones and misses some; the assay was immunoSEQ multiplex PCR. The sample has just over 200,000 clones. This clonotype originated in a girl aged 2-15 years in good health and CMV-seropositive. The chain is built from TRBV7-9 and TRBJ1-5; D may be TRBD1 (5 bases). Sequences were obtained from PBMCs. The CDR3 loop reads CASSLQGQPQHF. For the CDR3, the DNA is TGTGCCAGCAGCTTACAGGGTCAGCCCCAGCATTTT.